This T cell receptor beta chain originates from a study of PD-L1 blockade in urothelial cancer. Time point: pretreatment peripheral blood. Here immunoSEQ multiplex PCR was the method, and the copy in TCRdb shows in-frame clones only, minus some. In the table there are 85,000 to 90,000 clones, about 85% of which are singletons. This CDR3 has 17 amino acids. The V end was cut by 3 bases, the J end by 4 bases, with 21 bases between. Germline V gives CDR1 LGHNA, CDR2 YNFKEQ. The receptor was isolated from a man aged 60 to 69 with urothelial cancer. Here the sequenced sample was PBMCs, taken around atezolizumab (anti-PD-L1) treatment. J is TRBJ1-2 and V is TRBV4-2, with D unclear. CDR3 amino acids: CASSQSPTSGAIYGYTF. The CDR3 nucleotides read TGTGCCAGCAGCCAGAGCCCGACAAGCGGAGCCATCTATGGCTACACCTTC.